The present TCR beta chain was sequenced within a study of OX40 agonist ivuxolimab in advanced cancers. The overall study: At doses from 0.01 to 10 mg/kg, patients were given intravenous ivuxolimab every 2 weeks. Patients were around 83% male with ages roughly 20 to 85, mean about 65. Study results and caveats: Expanded clones belonging to CD8+ T cells outnumbered, on average, those of CD4+.

About this clone: Its antigen is not known.

Data came from immunoSEQ multiplex PCR; TCRdb stores just in-frame clones and leaves some out. Here the sample spans over 85,000 clones, about four fifths being singletons. The CDR3 length is 19 residues. The germline V and J ends were trimmed by 3 bases and 4 bases, with 25 bases remaining between them. Looked up from germline, CDR1 is SGHTA and CDR2 is FQGNSA. This receptor was identified in an adult with an advanced solid tumor such as melanoma, head and neck, liver or kidney cancer. The genes are TRBV7-2 and TRBJ2-1; D is possibly TRBD1 or TRBD2 (5 bases each). The specimen comprised CD4+ or CD8+ T cells sorted from blood, sampled in a trial of the OX40 agonist ivuxolimab. DNA of the CDR3: TGTGCCAGCAGCTTGCAAAAATCGACAGCCGGGCGGGTATACAATGAGCAGTTCTTC. It encodes CASSLQKSTAGRVYNEQFF.